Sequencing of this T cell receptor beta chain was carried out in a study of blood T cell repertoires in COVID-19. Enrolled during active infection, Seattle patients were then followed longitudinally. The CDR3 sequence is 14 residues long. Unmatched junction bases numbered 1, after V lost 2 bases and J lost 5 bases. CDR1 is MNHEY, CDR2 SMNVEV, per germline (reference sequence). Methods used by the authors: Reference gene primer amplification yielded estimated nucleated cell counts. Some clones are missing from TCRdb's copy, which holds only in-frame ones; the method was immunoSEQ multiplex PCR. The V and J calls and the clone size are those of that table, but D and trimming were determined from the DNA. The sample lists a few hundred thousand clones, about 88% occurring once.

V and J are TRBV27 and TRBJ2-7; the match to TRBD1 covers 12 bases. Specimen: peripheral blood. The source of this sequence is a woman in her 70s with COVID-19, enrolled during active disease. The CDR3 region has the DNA TGTGCCAGCAGTTTAGGGACAGGGGGCAACGAGCAGTACTTC. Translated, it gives CASSLGTGGNEQYF.